This note documents a single T cell receptor beta chain sequence. These data originate in a study of blood T cell repertoires in COVID-19. Study summary: Donors in the United States, Italy and Spain gave samples during acute or convalescent COVID-19.

Assay used: immunoSEQ multiplex PCR; TCRdb lists only in-frame clones, some missing. The repertoire holds some 46,000 clones, with approximately 83% as singletons. Per the germline V gene, CDR1 is MNHEY and CDR2 is SVGAGI. The V and J ends lost 7 bases and 2 bases respectively, with 12 bases between them. This CDR3 is built from 14 residues. The chain joins TRBV6-5 to TRBJ1-5, with D possibly being TRBD1 (5 bases). This clonotype was sampled from a woman aged 80 or older with COVID-19, enrolled during active disease. Sequenced sample: peripheral blood. The CDR3 DNA sequence: TGTGCCAGCAAGGTGGGGCTCGGCAATCAGCCCCAGCATTTT. This encodes CASKVGLGNQPQHF.